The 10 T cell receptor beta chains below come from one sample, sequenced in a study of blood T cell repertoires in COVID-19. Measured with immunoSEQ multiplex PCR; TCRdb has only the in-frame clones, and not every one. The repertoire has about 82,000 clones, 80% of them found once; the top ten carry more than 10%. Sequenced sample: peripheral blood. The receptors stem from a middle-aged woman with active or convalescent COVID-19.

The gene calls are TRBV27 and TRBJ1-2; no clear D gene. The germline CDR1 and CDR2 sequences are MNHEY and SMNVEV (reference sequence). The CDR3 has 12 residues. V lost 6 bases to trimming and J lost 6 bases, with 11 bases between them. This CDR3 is CASSPGRDGYTF. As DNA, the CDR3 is TGTGCCAGCAGCCCGGGTCGAGATGGCTACACCTTC.

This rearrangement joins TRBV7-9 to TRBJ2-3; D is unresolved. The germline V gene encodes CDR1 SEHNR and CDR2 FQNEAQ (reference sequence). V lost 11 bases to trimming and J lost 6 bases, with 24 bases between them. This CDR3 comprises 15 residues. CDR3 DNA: TGTGCCGCTTCTCAATATAGCCCTTTTTTGGATACGCAGTATTTT. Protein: CAASQYSPFLDTQYF.

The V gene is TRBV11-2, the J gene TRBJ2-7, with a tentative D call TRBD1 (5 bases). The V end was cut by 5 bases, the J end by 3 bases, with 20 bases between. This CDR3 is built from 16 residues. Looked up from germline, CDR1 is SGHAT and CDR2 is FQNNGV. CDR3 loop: CASSPMHQGSGYEQYF. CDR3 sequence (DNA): TGTGCCAGCAGCCCGATGCACCAGGGTAGTGGCTACGAGCAGTACTTC. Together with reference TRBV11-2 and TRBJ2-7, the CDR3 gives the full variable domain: EAGVAQSPRYKIIEKRQSVAFWCNPISGHATLYWYQQILGQGPKLLIQFQNNGVVDDSQLPKDRFSAERLKGVDSTLKIQPAKLEDSAVYLCASSPMHQGSGYEQYFGPGTRLTVT.

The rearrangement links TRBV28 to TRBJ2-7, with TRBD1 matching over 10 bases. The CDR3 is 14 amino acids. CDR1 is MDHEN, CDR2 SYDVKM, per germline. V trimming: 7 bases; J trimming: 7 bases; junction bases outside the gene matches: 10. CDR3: CASNGRTGGGEQYF. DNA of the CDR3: TGTGCCAGCAATGGTCGGACAGGGGGGGGTGAGCAGTACTTC.

The CDR3 region is CASRSSSYEQYF. CDR3 DNA sequence: TGTGCCAGCAGATCGAGCTCCTACGAGCAGTACTTC. The chain combines TRBV27 with TRBJ2-7; D call uncertain. Deletions cut 6 bases from V and 0 bases from J, with 6 bases between. Germline V CDR1 and CDR2: MNHEY, SMNVEV (reference sequence). The CDR3 extends over 12 amino acids.

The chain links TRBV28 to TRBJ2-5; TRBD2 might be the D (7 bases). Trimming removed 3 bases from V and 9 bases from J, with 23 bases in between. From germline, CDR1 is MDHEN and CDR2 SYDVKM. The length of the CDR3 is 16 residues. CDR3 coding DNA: TGTGCCAGCAGTTTTGCGGGGGCTAGCTCGCAAGGGGCCCAGTACTTC. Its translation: CASSFAGASSQGAQYF.

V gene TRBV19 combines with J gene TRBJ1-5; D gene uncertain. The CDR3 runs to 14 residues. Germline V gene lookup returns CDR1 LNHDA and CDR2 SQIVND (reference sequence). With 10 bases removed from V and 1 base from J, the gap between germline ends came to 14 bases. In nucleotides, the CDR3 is TGTGCCACCAGTGACGGGGTCAGCAATCAGCCCCAGCATTTT. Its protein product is CATSDGVSNQPQHF. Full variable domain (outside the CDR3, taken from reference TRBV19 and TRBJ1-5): DGGITQSPKYLFRKEGQNVTLSCEQNLNHDAMYWYRQDPGQGLRLIYYSQIVNDFQKGDIAEGYSVSREKKESFPLTVTSAQKNPTAFYLCATSDGVSNQPQHFGDGTRLSIL.

CDR3 sequence reads: CASGKLAAEQFF. DNA for the CDR3: TGTGCCAGCGGTAAACTAGCGGCTGAGCAGTTCTTC. The V gene is TRBV2, the J gene TRBJ2-1; 8 bases map to TRBD2. Germline V CDR1 and CDR2: SNHLY, FYNNEI. J was trimmed by 9 bases and V by 8 bases; bases with no gene match: 6. This CDR3 contains 12 residues.

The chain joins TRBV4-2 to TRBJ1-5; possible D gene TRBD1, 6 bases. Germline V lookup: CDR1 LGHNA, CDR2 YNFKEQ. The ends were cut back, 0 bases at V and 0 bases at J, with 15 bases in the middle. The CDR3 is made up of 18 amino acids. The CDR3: CASSQEVRTAYSNQPQHF. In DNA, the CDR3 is TGTGCCAGCAGCCAAGAGGTCCGGACAGCATATAGCAATCAGCCCCAGCATTTT.

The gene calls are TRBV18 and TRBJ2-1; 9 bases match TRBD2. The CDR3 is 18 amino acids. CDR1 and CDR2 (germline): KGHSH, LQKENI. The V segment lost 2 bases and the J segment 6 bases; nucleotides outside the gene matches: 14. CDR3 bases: TGTGCCAGCTCACCAGAAAGTACTAGCGGGTGGGGGAGCAATGAGCAGTTCTTC. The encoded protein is CASSPESTSGWGSNEQFF.